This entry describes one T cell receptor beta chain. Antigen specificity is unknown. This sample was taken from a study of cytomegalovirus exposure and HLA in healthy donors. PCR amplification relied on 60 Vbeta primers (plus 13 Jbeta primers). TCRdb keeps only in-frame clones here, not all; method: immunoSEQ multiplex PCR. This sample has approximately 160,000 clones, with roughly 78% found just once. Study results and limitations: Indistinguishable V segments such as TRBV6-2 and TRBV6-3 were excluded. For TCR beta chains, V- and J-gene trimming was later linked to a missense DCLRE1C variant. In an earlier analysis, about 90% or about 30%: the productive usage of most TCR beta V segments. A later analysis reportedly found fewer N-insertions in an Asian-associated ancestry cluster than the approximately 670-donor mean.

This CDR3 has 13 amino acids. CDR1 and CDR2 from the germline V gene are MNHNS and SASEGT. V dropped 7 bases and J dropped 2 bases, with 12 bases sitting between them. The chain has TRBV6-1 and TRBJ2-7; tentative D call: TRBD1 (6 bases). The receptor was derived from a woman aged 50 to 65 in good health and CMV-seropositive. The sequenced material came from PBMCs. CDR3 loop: CASKQGNPYEQYF. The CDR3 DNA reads TGTGCCAGCAAACAGGGCAACCCCTACGAGCAGTACTTC.